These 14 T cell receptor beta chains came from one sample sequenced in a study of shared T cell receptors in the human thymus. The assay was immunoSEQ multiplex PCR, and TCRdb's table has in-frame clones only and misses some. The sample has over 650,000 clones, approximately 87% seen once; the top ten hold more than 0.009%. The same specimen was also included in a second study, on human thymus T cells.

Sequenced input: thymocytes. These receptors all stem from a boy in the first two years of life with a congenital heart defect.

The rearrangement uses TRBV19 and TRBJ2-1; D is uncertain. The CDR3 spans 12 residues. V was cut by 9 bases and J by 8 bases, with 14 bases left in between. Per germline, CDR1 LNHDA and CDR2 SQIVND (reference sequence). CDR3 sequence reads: CASSLVGDEQFF. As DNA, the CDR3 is TGTGCCAGCAGCCTGGTCGGAGATGAGCAGTTCTTC.

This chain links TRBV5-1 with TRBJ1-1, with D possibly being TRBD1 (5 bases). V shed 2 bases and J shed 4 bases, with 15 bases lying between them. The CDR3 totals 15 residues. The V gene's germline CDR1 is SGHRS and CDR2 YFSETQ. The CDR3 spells CASSFLGRASTEAFF. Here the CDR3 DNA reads TGCGCCAGCAGCTTTCTTGGCAGGGCGTCCACTGAAGCTTTCTTT.

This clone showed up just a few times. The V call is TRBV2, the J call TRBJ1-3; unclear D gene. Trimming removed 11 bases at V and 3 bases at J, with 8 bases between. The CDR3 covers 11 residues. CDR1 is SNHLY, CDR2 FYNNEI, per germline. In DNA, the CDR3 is TGTGCCGTGAGCGTTGGAAACACCATATATTTT. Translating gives CAVSVGNTIYF. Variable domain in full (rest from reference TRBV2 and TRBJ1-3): EPEVTQTPSHQVTQMGQEVILRCVPISNHLYFYWYRQILGQKVEFLVSFYNNEISEKSEIFDDQFSVERPDGSNFTLKIRSTKLEDSAMYFCAVSVGNTIYFGEGSWLTVV.

CDR3 sequence reads: CASRGARQGHATEAFF. Here the CDR3 DNA reads TGCGCCAGCCGGGGGGCCAGACAAGGGCATGCCACTGAAGCTTTCTTT. This rearrangement joins TRBV4-1 to TRBJ1-1, with D tentatively TRBD1 (6 bases). V lost 8 bases to trimming and J lost 4 bases, with 23 bases between them. CDR3 length: 16 residues. The germline V gene has CDR1 MGHRA and CDR2 YSYEKL.

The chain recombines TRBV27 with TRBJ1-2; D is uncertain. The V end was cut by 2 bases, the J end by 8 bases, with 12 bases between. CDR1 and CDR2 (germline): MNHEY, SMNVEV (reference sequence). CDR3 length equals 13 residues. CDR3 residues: CASSLVEGGGYTF. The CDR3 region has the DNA TGTGCCAGCAGTTTAGTGGAGGGCGGCGGCTACACCTTC.

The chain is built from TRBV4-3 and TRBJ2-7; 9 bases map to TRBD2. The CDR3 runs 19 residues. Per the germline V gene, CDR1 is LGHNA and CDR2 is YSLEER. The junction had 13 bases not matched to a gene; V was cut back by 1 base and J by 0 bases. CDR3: CASSQGERGAETISYEQYF. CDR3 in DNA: TGCGCCAGCAGCCAAGGGGAGCGGGGGGCCGAAACTATCTCCTACGAGCAGTACTTC.

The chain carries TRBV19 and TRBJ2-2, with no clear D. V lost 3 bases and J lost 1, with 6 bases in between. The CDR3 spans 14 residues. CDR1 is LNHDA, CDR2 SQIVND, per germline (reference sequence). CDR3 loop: CASSIRGNTGELFF. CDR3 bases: TGTGCCAGTAGTATTCGAGGGAACACCGGGGAGCTGTTTTTT.

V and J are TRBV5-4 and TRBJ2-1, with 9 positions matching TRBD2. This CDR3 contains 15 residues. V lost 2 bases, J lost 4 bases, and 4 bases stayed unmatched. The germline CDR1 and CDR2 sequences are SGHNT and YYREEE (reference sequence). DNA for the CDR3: TGTGCCAGCAGCTTTAGCGGGGGACCATACAATGAGCAGTTCTTC. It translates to CASSFSGGPYNEQFF.

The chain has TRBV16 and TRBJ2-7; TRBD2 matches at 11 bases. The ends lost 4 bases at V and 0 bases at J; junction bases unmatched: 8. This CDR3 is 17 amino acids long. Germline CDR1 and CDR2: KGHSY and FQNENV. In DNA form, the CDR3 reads TGTGCCAGCAGCCCAACCTCCGGGACTAGCGGCTCCTACGAGCAGTACTTC. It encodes CASSPTSGTSGSYEQYF. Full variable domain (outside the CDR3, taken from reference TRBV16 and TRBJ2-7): GEEVAQTPKHLVRGEGQKAKLYCAPIKGHSYVFWYQQVLKNEFKFLISFQNENVFDETGMPKERFSAKCLPNSPCSLEIQATKLEDSAVYFCASSPTSGTSGSYEQYFGPGTRLTVT.

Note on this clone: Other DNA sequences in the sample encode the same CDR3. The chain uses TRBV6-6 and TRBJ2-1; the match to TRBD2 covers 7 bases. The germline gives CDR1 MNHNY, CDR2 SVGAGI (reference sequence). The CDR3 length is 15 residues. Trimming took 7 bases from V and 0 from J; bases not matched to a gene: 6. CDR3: CASTREGSSYNEQFF. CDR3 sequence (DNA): TGTGCCAGCACGAGGGAGGGAAGCTCCTACAATGAGCAGTTCTTC.

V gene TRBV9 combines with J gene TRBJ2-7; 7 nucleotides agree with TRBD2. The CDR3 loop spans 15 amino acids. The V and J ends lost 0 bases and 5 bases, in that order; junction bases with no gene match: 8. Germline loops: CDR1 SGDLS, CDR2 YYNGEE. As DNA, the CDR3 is TGTGCCAGCAGCGTAGATGGCGGGAGACGGAACGAGCAGTACTTC. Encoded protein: CASSVDGGRRNEQYF. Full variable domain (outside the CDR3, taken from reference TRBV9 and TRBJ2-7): DSGVTQTPKHLITATGQRVTLRCSPRSGDLSVYWYQQSLDQGLQFLIQYYNGEERAKGNILERFSAQQFPDLHSELNLSSLELGDSALYFCASSVDGGRRNEQYFGPGTRLTVT.

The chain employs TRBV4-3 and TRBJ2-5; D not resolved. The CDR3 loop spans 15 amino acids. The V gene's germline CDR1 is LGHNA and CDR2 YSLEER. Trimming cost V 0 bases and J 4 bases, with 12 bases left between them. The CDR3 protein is CASSQDRVSPETQYF. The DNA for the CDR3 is TGCGCCAGCAGCCAAGATAGAGTTAGCCCAGAGACCCAGTACTTC.

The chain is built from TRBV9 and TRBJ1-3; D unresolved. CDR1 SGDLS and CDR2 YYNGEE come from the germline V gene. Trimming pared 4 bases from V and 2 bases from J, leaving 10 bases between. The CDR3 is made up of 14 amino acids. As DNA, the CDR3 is TGTGCCAGCAGCCTTGCCGGGGCTGGAAACACCATATATTTT. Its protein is CASSLAGAGNTIYF. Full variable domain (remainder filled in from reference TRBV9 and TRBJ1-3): DSGVTQTPKHLITATGQRVTLRCSPRSGDLSVYWYQQSLDQGLQFLIQYYNGEERAKGNILERFSAQQFPDLHSELNLSSLELGDSALYFCASSLAGAGNTIYFGEGSWLTVV.

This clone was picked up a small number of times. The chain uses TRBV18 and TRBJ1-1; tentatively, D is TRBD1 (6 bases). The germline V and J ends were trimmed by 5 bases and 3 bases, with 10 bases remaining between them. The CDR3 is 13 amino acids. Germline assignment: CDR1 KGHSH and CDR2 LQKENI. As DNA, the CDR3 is TGTGCCAGCTCAACAGGGAAACACACTGAAGCTTTCTTT. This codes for CASSTGKHTEAFF.